This is a list of T cell receptor beta chains from one sample in a study of cytomegalovirus exposure and HLA in healthy donors. Libraries were prepared by immunoSEQ multiplex PCR; TCRdb keeps only in-frame clonotypes and omits some of them. The profile shows approximately 120,000 clones, 75% to 90% of them singletons. Sequenced input: PBMCs. The receptors shown here come from a woman aged 25 to 39 in good health and CMV-seropositive. CDR3s include the opening cysteine and the closing phenylalanine or tryptophan. The D gene is left open where the match is weak. Size is omitted from some rows. Given values are once, few, many or a class for expanded clones.

- | - | TRBJ1-5 | TRBV7-9 | CASSLTDQPQHF | TGTGCCAGCAGCTTAACGGATCAGCCCCAGCATTTT
TRBD2 | - | TRBJ2-7 | TRBV6-1 | CASSVVALGASGGYEQYF | TGTGCCAGCAGTGTTGTGGCCCTGGGGGCGAGCGGGGGTTACGAGCAGTACTTC
TRBD1 | - | TRBJ1-2 | TRBV11-2 | CASSSGTGDGYTF | TGTGCCAGCAGCTCCGGGACAGGGGACGGCTACACCTTC
- | - | TRBJ1-5 | TRBV7-2 | CASSLGGYQPQHF | TGTGCCAGCAGCTTGGGGGGGTATCAGCCCCAGCATTTT
- | - | TRBJ2-2 | TRBV7-6 | CASSLLSNTGELFF | TGTGCCAGCAGCTTACTTTCGAACACCGGGGAGCTGTTTTTT
TRBD1 | - | TRBJ1-6 | TRBV7-3 | CASSRQGPSYNSPLHF | TGTGCCAGCAGCCGACAGGGTCCCTCCTATAATTCACCCCTCCACTTT
TRBD1 | - | TRBJ1-1 | TRBV28 | CASSRTGTGGTEAFF | TGTGCCAGCAGTCGCACCGGGACAGGGGGCACTGAAGCTTTCTTT
- | - | TRBJ2-2 | TRBV28 | CASSFGGQHTGELFF | TGTGCCAGCAGTTTTGGCGGTCAGCACACCGGGGAGCTGTTTTTT
- | few | TRBJ2-2 | TRBV29-1 | CSVANPSGFNTGELFF | TGCAGCGTCGCTAATCCTAGTGGGTTTAACACCGGGGAGCTGTTTTTT
TRBD1 | few | TRBJ1-5 | TRBV28 | CASSSAGGSNQPQHF | TGTGCCAGCAGTTCAGCAGGGGGTAGCAATCAGCCCCAGCATTTT
- | once | TRBJ2-1 | TRBV5-1 | CASSAGGIYNEQFF | TGCGCCAGCAGCGCCGGCGGGATTTACAATGAGCAGTTCTTC
- | - | TRBJ1-1 | TRBV7-3 | CASSNQMNIEAFF | TGTGCCAGCAGCAACCAAATGAACATTGAAGCTTTCTTT
TRBD2 | - | TRBJ2-7 | TRBV18 | CASSLLGRTSNYEQYF | TGTGCCAGCTCACTACTGGGGCGGACTAGCAACTACGAGCAGTACTTC
TRBD1 | - | TRBJ1-2 | TRBV9 | CASSVGGTGRLGYTF | TGTGCCAGCAGCGTAGGGGGGACAGGGAGGCTTGGCTACACCTTC
TRBD1 | - | TRBJ1-2 | TRBV6-5 | CASRLDRGSYGYTF | TGTGCCAGCAGATTGGACAGGGGGTCCTATGGCTACACCTTC
TRBD2 | - | TRBJ2-3 | TRBV5-4 | CASQWYPTSGGITDTQYF | TGTGCCAGCCAGTGGTACCCGACTAGCGGGGGGATCACAGATACGCAGTATTTT
- | - | TRBJ1-1 | TRBV2 | CASERSRVNTEAFF | TGTGCCAGCGAAAGGAGCAGGGTGAACACTGAAGCTTTCTTT
- | - | TRBJ1-1 | TRBV10-2 | CASKGKGSHSEAFF | TGCGCCAGCAAAGGCAAGGGGTCACACTCAGAAGCTTTCTTT
TRBD2 | - | TRBJ2-1 | TRBV4-1 | CASSHLAGGRWVVFF | TGCGCCAGCAGCCATCTAGCGGGAGGAAGATGGGTGGTGTTCTTC
TRBD2 | - | TRBJ2-1 | TRBV10-3 | CAISVGLLAGGYNEQFF | TGTGCCATCAGTGTGGGACTACTAGCGGGGGGTTACAATGAGCAGTTCTTC
- | - | TRBJ1-2 | TRBV6-5 | CASSFTPGYGYTF | TGTGCCAGCAGCTTTACCCCAGGTTATGGCTACACCTTC
- | - | TRBJ2-4 | TRBV9 | CASSVDRKRLAKNIQYF | TGTGCCAGCAGCGTTGACCGGAAGCGTCTAGCCAAAAACATTCAGTACTTC
- | - | TRBJ1-4 | TRBV5-4 | CASSLGGGIEKLFF | TGTGCCAGCAGCTTGGGTGGGGGGATTGAAAAACTGTTTTTT
- | - | TRBJ2-7 | TRBV28 | CASIGGKVPYEQYF | TGTGCCAGCATTGGGGGCAAAGTGCCCTACGAGCAGTACTTC
- | - | TRBJ1-4 | TRBV14 | CASSHRDNRNEKLFF | TGTGCCAGCAGCCACAGGGACAACAGAAATGAAAAACTGTTTTTT
- | few | TRBJ2-1 | TRBV7-3 | CASSVGTNEQFF | TGTGCCAGCAGCGTTGGGACAAACGAGCAGTTCTTC
- | few | TRBJ1-2 | TRBV7-9 | CASSLTGGGGGGYTF | TGTGCCAGCAGCCTTACCGGGGGAGGCGGCGGTGGCTACACCTTC
- | - | TRBJ1-1 | TRBV6-1 | CASSRGEENTEAFF | TGTGCCAGCAGCCGGGGGGAGGAGAACACTGAAGCTTTCTTT
- | - | TRBJ1-2 | TRBV7-9 | CGGSPNYGYTF | TGCGGCGGCTCACCTAACTATGGCTACACCTTC
TRBD2 | - | TRBJ2-7 | TRBV5-1 | CASSLRSSGNCEQYF | TGCGCCAGCAGCTTGAGGTCTAGCGGGAATTGCGAGCAGTACTTC
- | - | TRBJ1-3 | TRBV5-1 | CASSLGQVGNTIYF | TGCGCCAGCAGCTTGGGGCAGGTCGGAAACACCATATATTTT
TRBD1 | - | TRBJ1-5 | TRBV6-5 | CASKRTGTSNQPQHF | TGTGCCAGCAAGAGGACAGGGACGAGCAATCAGCCCCAGCATTTT
- | few | TRBJ1-1 | TRBV2 | CATKQTWGGENTEAFF | TGTGCCACCAAACAAACCTGGGGGGGCGAGAACACTGAAGCTTTCTTT
TRBD1 | - | TRBJ2-7 | TRBV2 | CASSSTGVEQYF | TGTGCCAGCAGCTCTACAGGGGTCGAGCAGTACTTC
TRBD1 | - | TRBJ1-1 | TRBV6-6 | CASSFPLTGETEAFF | TGTGCCAGCAGTTTTCCACTGACAGGGGAAACTGAAGCTTTCTTT
TRBD2 | - | TRBJ2-2 | TRBV28 | CASSWGGNTGELFF | TGTGCCAGCAGTTGGGGGGGGAACACCGGGGAGCTGTTTTTT
- | - | TRBJ1-1 | TRBV30 | CAWSAPRKNTEAFF | TGTGCCTGGAGTGCACCCAGGAAGAACACTGAAGCTTTCTTT
- | once | TRBJ1-5 | TRBV2 | CASRVQDGNQPQHF | TGTGCCAGCAGGGTTCAGGATGGCAATCAGCCCCAGCATTTT
- | - | TRBJ1-2 | TRBV7-6 | CASSSSGVLYGYTF | TGTGCCAGCAGCTCCTCAGGGGTACTCTATGGCTACACCTTC
- | - | TRBJ2-2 | TRBV27 | CASSYTNTGELFF | TGTGCCAGCAGTTACACGAACACCGGGGAGCTGTTTTTT
- | - | TRBJ1-1 | TRBV11-1 | CASSLAPAEAAFF | TGTGCCAGCAGCTTAGCTCCAGCAGAGGCAGCTTTCTTT
TRBD1 | - | TRBJ1-2 | TRBV7-2 | CASSMGQGLGYTF | TGTGCCAGCAGCATGGGACAGGGGCTGGGCTACACCTTC
TRBD1 | - | TRBJ1-2 | TRBV19 | CASSIGQGPTYGYTF | TGTGCCAGTAGTATCGGACAGGGACCTACCTATGGCTACACCTTC
- | - | TRBJ1-5 | TRBV9 | CASSEGISNQPQHF | TGTGCCAGCAGCGAGGGGATAAGCAATCAGCCCCAGCATTTT
- | - | TRBJ1-4 | TRBV7-2 | CASSSARGKLFF | TGTGCCAGCAGCTCAGCAAGGGGAAAACTGTTTTTT
- | - | TRBJ2-3 | TRBV6-4 | CASSAGGTQYF | TGTGCCAGCAGTGCCGGGGGTACGCAGTATTTT
TRBD2 | - | TRBJ2-1 | TRBV10-3 | CAISESPAGGFNEQFF | TGTGCCATCAGTGAGTCTCCGGCGGGAGGATTTAATGAGCAGTTCTTC
TRBD1 | - | TRBJ2-3 | TRBV9 | CASSPRDRGSTDTQYF | TGTGCCAGCAGCCCCAGGGACAGGGGCAGCACAGATACGCAGTATTTT
- | - | TRBJ2-3 | TRBV5-8 | CASSLGDITTDTQYF | TGTGCCAGCAGCTTGGGGGACATCACCACAGATACGCAGTATTTT
- | - | TRBJ1-2 | TRBV11-2 | CASSLGREDGYTF | TGTGCCAGCAGCTTAGGCAGGGAAGATGGCTACACCTTC
- | - | TRBJ2-2 | TRBV28 | CVSRLVDTGELFF | TGTGTCAGCAGGCTAGTCGACACCGGGGAGCTGTTTTTT
TRBD2 | - | TRBJ2-5 | TRBV28 | CASSSGLARGIETQYF | TGTGCCAGCAGTTCCGGACTAGCTAGGGGGATAGAGACCCAGTACTTC
- | - | TRBJ1-4 | TRBV9 | CASSVATHATNEKLFF | TGTGCCAGCAGCGTAGCTACCCATGCAACTAATGAAAAACTGTTTTTT